This is a list of T cell receptor beta chains from one sample in a study of T cells after yellow fever vaccination. TCRdb re-called the 5' RACE reads through MiXCR, storing one row per CDR3 protein. This sample has 360,000 or so distinct CDR3 sequences, with roughly 10% found just once. The material sequenced was PBMCs, taken on the day of the first yellow fever vaccination. These receptors originate from a man in his late teens or twenties who received the YFV17D yellow fever vaccine. CDR3s include the opening cysteine and the closing phenylalanine or tryptophan. The order of the fields is CDR3 length, D gene, clone size, V gene, J gene, CDR3 DNA, CDR3 protein. D genes are given only for firm matches. Clone size is shown for a subset of rows, as once, few, many or a class of expanded clone.

15	.	few	TRBV7-2	TRBJ1-4	TGTGCCAGCAGCGCCCTGACGGATCACAATGAAAAACTGTTTTTT	CASSALTDHNEKLFF
14	.	.	TRBV18	TRBJ1-5	TGTGCCAGCTCACCCCGATTCAGCAATCAGCCCCAGCATTTT	CASSPRFSNQPQHF
15	TRBD1	many	TRBV20-1	TRBJ1-1	TGCAGTGCTAGAGCCCCCGGGACAGGGGACACTGAAGCTTTCTTT	CSARAPGTGDTEAFF
14	.	few	TRBV5-1	TRBJ1-2	TGCGCCAGCAGCTTGGGGGCTACTAACTATGGCTACACCTTC	CASSLGATNYGYTF
15	TRBD1	.	TRBV5-6	TRBJ2-7	TGTGCCAGCAGCTTAGGACAGGGGGTCACCTACGAGCAGTACTTC	CASSLGQGVTYEQYF
13	.	few	TRBV18	TRBJ2-5	TGTGCCAGCTCACCCAGGGTTCAAGAGACCCAGTACTTC	CASSPRVQETQYF
13	.	many	TRBV20-1	TRBJ1-5	TGCAGTGCTAGAGATGGGGGCAATCAGCCCCAGCATTTT	CSARDGGNQPQHF
14	TRBD2	few	TRBV6-2/TRBV6-3	TRBJ2-5	TGTGCCAGCATTTCTAGCGGGGCGCAAGAGACCCAGTACTTC	CASISSGAQETQYF
12	.	few	TRBV7-9	TRBJ2-1	TGTGCCAGCAGCTTATACAGCAATGAGCAGTTCTTC	CASSLYSNEQFF
16	.	many	TRBV5-1	TRBJ2-1	TGCGCCAGCAGCTTGGCCGGCGAGAGCTCCTACAATGAGCAGTTCTTC	CASSLAGESSYNEQFF
16	.	many	TRBV7-6	TRBJ2-3	TGTGCCAGCAGCCTTCGACAGACCCTCAGCACAGATACGCAGTATTTT	CASSLRQTLSTDTQYF
12	TRBD1	.	TRBV4-1	TRBJ1-1	TGCGCCAGCAGCACCCGGGGACAGAAGGCTTTCTTT	CASSTRGQKAFF
12	.	.	TRBV2	TRBJ2-5	TGTGCCAGCAGTACGACCGGGGAGACCCAGTACTTC	CASSTTGETQYF
14	TRBD1	.	TRBV7-2	TRBJ1-1	TGTGCCAGCAGCTTATTACAGGGGGCAACTGAAGCTTTCTTT	CASSLLQGATEAFF
15	.	few	TRBV5-1	TRBJ1-1	TGCGCCAGCAGCTTGACGGCCCTTGGGGACACTGAAGCTTTCTTT	CASSLTALGDTEAFF
14	TRBD1	few	TRBV7-8	TRBJ2-7	TGTGCCAGCAGCTCCCGGGGACAGACCTACGAGCAGTACTTC	CASSSRGQTYEQYF
14	.	.	TRBV4-1	TRBJ2-7	TGCGCCAGCAGCCAAGAACATACAGGAGACGAGCAGTACTTC	CASSQEHTGDEQYF
11	.	.	TRBV29-1	TRBJ2-2	TGCAGCGTTGAAAACACCGGGGAGCTGTTTTTT	CSVENTGELFF
12	.	many	TRBV4-1	TRBJ2-2	TGCGCCAGCAGGGGGAACACCGGGGAGCTGTTTTTT	CASRGNTGELFF
15	.	few	TRBV27	TRBJ2-7	TGTGCCAGCAGTTTTGGGTATGGGTCGACGTACGAGCAGTACTTC	CASSFGYGSTYEQYF
16	TRBD1	.	TRBV6-1	TRBJ2-1	TGTGCCAGCACACCCCGGACAGGGACCCGGGAGAATGAGCAGTTCTTC	CASTPRTGTRENEQFF
15	.	.	TRBV5-1	TRBJ1-1	TGCGCCAGCAGCTTGGTAGGCGACCGGAACACTGAAGCTTTCTTT	CASSLVGDRNTEAFF
17	.	few	TRBV24-1	TRBJ1-1	TGTGCCACCAGTGATACTCCATCGGCAGGGACGAACACTGAAGCTTTCTTT	CATSDTPSAGTNTEAFF
13	.	few	TRBV15	TRBJ1-2	TGTGCCACCAACACAGGGCGTTCTTATGGCTACACCTTC	CATNTGRSYGYTF
13	.	few	TRBV19	TRBJ2-5	TGTGCCAGCAGCGACCGGGACCGCGAGACCCAGTACTTC	CASSDRDRETQYF
14	.	.	TRBV12-5	TRBJ2-3	TGTGCTAGTGCCCCCCCGGACCTGGTAGATACGCAGTATTTT	CASAPPDLVDTQYF
12	.	few	TRBV29-1	TRBJ2-7	TGCAGCGTCGTCGGGGATTCCTACGAGCAGTACTTC	CSVVGDSYEQYF
14	.	many	TRBV4-3	TRBJ2-5	TGCGCCAGCAGCCAAATAGCGCTCCAAGAGACCCAGTACTTC	CASSQIALQETQYF
13	.	.	TRBV20-1	TRBJ1-4	TGCAGTGCCCCAGGGGCCGGTTATGAAAAACTGTTTTTT	CSAPGAGYEKLFF
13	.	few	TRBV20-1	TRBJ2-1	TGCAGTGCTAGACCCGGCACGGGGCGTGAGCAGTTCTTC	CSARPGTGREQFF
15	.	.	TRBV9	TRBJ2-7	TGTGCCAGCAGCTATACAGGGTTGAGCTCCTACGAGCAGTACTTC	CASSYTGLSSYEQYF
16	TRBD2	many	TRBV12-3/TRBV12-4	TRBJ2-1	TGTGCCAGCAGTCCCCCTTTAAGCGGGGGGTACAATGAGCAGTTCTTC	CASSPPLSGGYNEQFF
17	.	.	TRBV20-1	TRBJ2-4	TGCAGTGCGGGGGGGCCGGGGACGTCGCGTACCAAAAACATTCAGTACTTC	CSAGGPGTSRTKNIQYF
17	.	few	TRBV7-6	TRBJ2-1	TGTGCCAGCAGCTTAGGCCCCTCGGGGGTTCCCGGGAATGAGCAGTTCTTC	CASSLGPSGVPGNEQFF
14	TRBD1	.	TRBV7-2	TRBJ2-7	TGTGCCAGCAGTTCAACGGGACAGGGGGTCGAGCAGTACTTC	CASSSTGQGVEQYF
15	.	.	TRBV7-9	TRBJ2-7	TGTGCCAGCAACTTAGGTCCAGGTGGGCCCTACGAGCAGTACTTC	CASNLGPGGPYEQYF
10	TRBD1	few	TRBV7-9	TRBJ2-3	TGTGCCGTATCCGGGACAGGGACTACTTTT	CAVSGTGTTF
11	.	few	TRBV3-1	TRBJ2-4	TGTGCCAGCAGCCCCGGAAACATTCAGTACTTC	CASSPGNIQYF